Listed below are T cell receptor beta chains from one sample, sequenced in a study of blood T cell repertoires in COVID-19. Here immunoSEQ multiplex PCR was the method, and the copy in TCRdb shows in-frame clones only, minus some. Of about 110,000 clones listed, about 87% are singletons. Sequencing used peripheral blood. The receptors stem from a man aged 50-59 years with active or convalescent COVID-19. The CDR3 runs from the conserved cysteine through the conserved F or W.

v_gene: TRBV10-2; CDR3aa: CASRAFTGKETQYF
v_gene: TRBV2; CDR3aa: CASTKPGVLNEKLFF
v_gene: TRBV5-1; CDR3aa: CASSPLSGVADYEQYF
v_gene: TRBV4-3; CDR3aa: CASSQDRQVTATEAFF
v_gene: TRBV7-2; CDR3aa: CASSHRTSGRRRGETQYF
v_gene: TRBV6-1; CDR3aa: CASSEFEGQPQHF
v_gene: TRBV6-1; CDR3aa: CASSLTSGTYEQYF
v_gene: TRBV25-1; CDR3aa: CASSEWAGLNYGYTF
v_gene: TRBV5-1; CDR3aa: CASSLAPAGVGVGEQYF
v_gene: TRBV7-2; CDR3aa: CASSLNSLAGKLEQFF
v_gene: TRBV4-1; CDR3aa: CASSQVQSREYEQYF
v_gene: TRBV30; CDR3aa: CAWAGTGGSGDYNEQFF
v_gene: TRBV18; CDR3aa: CASSPASSRNTEAFF
v_gene: TRBV12-5; CDR3aa: CASGLGLAGGVQFF
v_gene: TRBV27; CDR3aa: CASSPRGGGYEQYF
v_gene: TRBV5-1; CDR3aa: CASSLGTDTDTQYF
v_gene: TRBV23-1; CDR3aa: CASSQAPYYEQYF
v_gene: TRBV7-2; CDR3aa: CASSLNWQGKETQYF
v_gene: TRBV10-3; CDR3aa: CAISEFEGSTDTQYF
v_gene: TRBV28; CDR3aa: CASSLSDRGLVNEKLFF
v_gene: TRBV6-5; CDR3aa: CASSYSASGTSYEQYF
v_gene: TRBV24-1; CDR3aa: CATGGTLYNEQFF
v_gene: TRBV10-3; CDR3aa: CAISDRGLFF
v_gene: TRBV18; CDR3aa: CASSTSGTSDTQYF
v_gene: TRBV20-1; CDR3aa: CSASPGGPYGYTF
v_gene: TRBV7-8; CDR3aa: CASSQPSGLAPYEQYF
v_gene: TRBV9; CDR3aa: CASSASTGNQPQHF
v_gene: TRBV28; CDR3aa: CASSLRGYSTDTQYF
v_gene: TRBV7-6; CDR3aa: CASSLMESTSYEQYF
v_gene: TRBV7-8; CDR3aa: CASSLSSGGSNTGELFF
v_gene: TRBV6-4; CDR3aa: CASSDTAGGPDTQYF
v_gene: TRBV10-1; CDR3aa: CASSSLVHEQFF
v_gene: TRBV2; CDR3aa: CATSRDRGNYNEQFF
v_gene: TRBV19; CDR3aa: CASSERERGNEQFF
v_gene: TRBV10-3; CDR3aa: CAISGLGEDTEAFF
v_gene: TRBV6-5; CDR3aa: CASRDAGAGYGYTF
v_gene: TRBV28; CDR3aa: CASSLGGSSGNTIYF
v_gene: TRBV4-3; CDR3aa: CASSQVRGAADTQYF
v_gene: TRBV28; CDR3aa: CASSLFRENTEAFF
v_gene: TRBV15; CDR3aa: CATSNLWEETYNEQFF
v_gene: TRBV6-5; CDR3aa: CASSYSSRSFTQYF
v_gene: TRBV29-1; CDR3aa: CSVAQIFARTDTQYF
v_gene: TRBV3-1/TRBV3-2; CDR3aa: CASSQARVPGELFF
v_gene: TRBV2; CDR3aa: CASSEVPKSGDRVRNKQYF
v_gene: TRBV27; CDR3aa: CASSCRDLSNQPQHF
v_gene: TRBV18; CDR3aa: CASSPPRGRSYEQYF
v_gene: TRBV28; CDR3aa: CASTTPASGRNEQFF
v_gene: TRBV6-4; CDR3aa: CASSDSGLAGGHEQFF
v_gene: TRBV7-9; CDR3aa: CASSLVEVDYGYTF
v_gene: TRBV5-1; CDR3aa: CASSLEGATNQPQHF
v_gene: TRBV28; CDR3aa: CASTMFLSSYNEQFF
v_gene: TRBV14; CDR3aa: CASSRGVITAEAFF
v_gene: TRBV5-5; CDR3aa: CASSGPGQGAYEQYF